The rows below give T cell receptor beta chains drawn from one sample of a study of blood T cell repertoires in COVID-19. Data came from immunoSEQ multiplex PCR; TCRdb stores just in-frame clones and leaves some out. The sample comprises about 230,000 clones, 65% to 90% of which are singletons, and 15% to 18% rests with the top ten. Sequences were obtained from PBMCs or T cells enriched from blood (not recorded which). The receptors come from a man aged 18 to 29 who had recovered from COVID-19. Each CDR3 is given with its conserved first and last residue. Each record gives: J gene, V gene, D gene, clone size, CDR3 DNA, CDR3 protein. D genes are given only for firm matches. Clone size, where shown, is once, few, many, or a class for clones that have expanded.

TRBJ2-7,TRBV5-6,NA,NA,TGTGCCAGCAGCGCCGGGGGCTCCTACGAGCAGTACTTC,CASSAGGSYEQYF
TRBJ2-2,TRBV24-1,TRBD2,once,TGTGCCACCAGTGATTTAACTAGCGGGGAGACCGGGGAGCTGTTTTTT,CATSDLTSGETGELFF
TRBJ2-3,TRBV27,TRBD1,medium-sized,TGTGCCAGCAGTCCTACAGGGGGCAACACAGATACGCAGTATTTT,CASSPTGGNTDTQYF
TRBJ2-5,TRBV2,TRBD2,once,TGTGCCAGCAATCTAGCGGCCCAAGAGACCCAGTACTTC,CASNLAAQETQYF
TRBJ2-2,TRBV27,TRBD2,NA,TGTGCCAGTCAGCCGGGACTAGCGTCCGGGGAGCTGTTTTTT,CASQPGLASGELFF
TRBJ1-6,TRBV3-1/TRBV3-2,NA,NA,TGTGCCAGCAGCCCTGCCGGGAATTCACCCCTCCACTTT,CASSPAGNSPLHF
TRBJ1-2,TRBV6-5,TRBD1,NA,TGTGCCAGCAGAAACACAGGGGTCAACTATGGCTACACCTTC,CASRNTGVNYGYTF
TRBJ2-2,TRBV6-4,NA,few,TGTGCCAGCAGTGACTCGGGAGATCGCGGGGAGCTGTTTTTT,CASSDSGDRGELFF
TRBJ2-1,TRBV5-6,TRBD2,NA,TGTGCCAGCATCTTTAAAGGACTAGCGGTTAAGAATGAGCAGTTCTTC,CASIFKGLAVKNEQFF
TRBJ2-1,TRBV4-1,TRBD2,NA,TGCGCCAGCGGGGGACTAGCGGGAGTGTCCTACAATGAGCAGTTCTTC,CASGGLAGVSYNEQFF
TRBJ1-1,TRBV3-1/TRBV3-2,NA,few,TGTGCCAGCAGCCAAGCGACAGGGAACACTGAAGCTTTCTTT,CASSQATGNTEAFF
TRBJ2-2,TRBV7-9,NA,NA,TGTGCCAGCAGCTTAGGGAGCGGGGAGCTGTTTTTT,CASSLGSGELFF
TRBJ1-5,TRBV19,NA,NA,TGTGCCAGTAGTATAGGAAGGGGGAAACGGCTAATACAGCCCCAGCATTTT,CASSIGRGKRLIQPQHF
TRBJ2-5,TRBV30,NA,NA,TGTGCCTGGAGTGGGACTCCGGGTACCCAGTACTTC,CAWSGTPGTQYF
TRBJ1-1,TRBV11-3,TRBD1,NA,TGTGCCAGCAGCTTAACAGGGGGGCGGAACACTGAAGCTTTCTTT,CASSLTGGRNTEAFF
TRBJ2-7,TRBV4-1,NA,NA,TGCGCCAGCAGCCAAGACTCTGAACAGGCCTACGAGCAGTACTTC,CASSQDSEQAYEQYF
TRBJ2-5,TRBV6-1,TRBD1,NA,TGTGCCAGCAGTGTGGACAGGGGTTACCAAGAGACCCAGTACTTC,CASSVDRGYQETQYF
TRBJ2-1,TRBV7-9,NA,once,TGTGCCAGCAGCCCCCTCGTTGGAGTGAGGTACAATGAGCAGTTCTTC,CASSPLVGVRYNEQFF
TRBJ1-1,TRBV3-1/TRBV3-2,NA,NA,TGTGCCAGCAGCCCTCTCACGGACACTGAAGCTTTCTTT,CASSPLTDTEAFF
TRBJ2-2,TRBV2,TRBD1,NA,TGTGCCAGCAGTGAAGCGGCTGGGACAGGGTATCCCGGGGAGCTGTTTTTT,CASSEAAGTGYPGELFF
TRBJ2-7,TRBV5-6,NA,once,TGTGCCAGCAGCCCCGGGAGCTACGAGCAGTACTTC,CASSPGSYEQYF
TRBJ2-1,TRBV5-4,TRBD2,NA,TGTGCCAGCAGCTTGGGACTAGCGGGGACCGGGGATGAGCAGTTCTTC,CASSLGLAGTGDEQFF
TRBJ2-4,TRBV7-2,NA,NA,TGTGCCAGCAGCCCCGGGAGTAGAACCATTCAGTACTTC,CASSPGSRTIQYF
TRBJ1-2,TRBV5-6,TRBD1,few,TGTGCCAGCAGCTTGGCCCCGGGACAGGGGAACTATGGCTACACCTTC,CASSLAPGQGNYGYTF
TRBJ2-3,TRBV9,TRBD2,NA,TGTGCCAGCAGCGTAGGCCCTACCTCGACTAGCGGGAGAGGGACAGATACGCAGTATTTT,CASSVGPTSTSGRGTDTQYF
TRBJ2-5,TRBV2,NA,NA,TGTGCCAGCAGACCCGGAGCAGCTAAAGAGACCCAGTACTTC,CASRPGAAKETQYF
TRBJ2-7,TRBV10-2,NA,NA,TGCGCCAGCAGTGAGCACGAAGTTGGCGGCTACGAGCAGTACTTC,CASSEHEVGGYEQYF
TRBJ2-7,TRBV19,TRBD1,NA,TGTGCCAGTAGGCCGGGACAGGGGGCCTCCTACGAGCAGTACTTC,CASRPGQGASYEQYF
TRBJ1-2,TRBV3-1/TRBV3-2,TRBD1,NA,TGTGCCAGCAGCTTCGGACAGGGAGGCTACACCTTC,CASSFGQGGYTF
TRBJ2-7,TRBV4-1,TRBD2,once,TGCGCCAGCAGCCACCCCCCGGGGGGGATCTACGAGCAGTACTTC,CASSHPPGGIYEQYF
TRBJ2-1,TRBV5-1,NA,NA,TGCGCCAGCAGCCCTACAGGGTCCAGACTCCACCGCACCTACAATGAGCAGTTCTTC,CASSPTGSRLHRTYNEQFF
TRBJ2-1,TRBV10-3,TRBD2,NA,TGTGCCATCAGTGAGTCTTACGGACGGGGGGGGATCAATGAGCAGTTCTTC,CAISESYGRGGINEQFF
TRBJ1-1,TRBV7-9,NA,NA,TGTGCCAGCAGCGCCGGTAGCACTGAAGCTTTCTTT,CASSAGSTEAFF
TRBJ2-6,TRBV30,NA,NA,TGTGCCTGGCGGAGGGGGCGGGGGGCCAACGTCCTGACTTTC,CAWRRGRGANVLTF
TRBJ1-1,TRBV18,NA,NA,TGTGCCAGCTCACCAATATACATGAACACTGAAGCTTTCTTT,CASSPIYMNTEAFF
TRBJ1-2,TRBV3-1/TRBV3-2,NA,few,TGTGCCAGCAGCCAAGACGCGTTGTCTGGGGCTCTCTATGGCTACACCTTC,CASSQDALSGALYGYTF
TRBJ1-2,TRBV11-1,TRBD1,NA,TGTGCCAGCAGCCCCGGACAGGGGGAGCACTATGGCTACACCTTC,CASSPGQGEHYGYTF
TRBJ1-4,TRBV27,NA,NA,TGTGCCAGCAGTTTTGCGGCAACTAATGAAAAACTGTTTTTT,CASSFAATNEKLFF
TRBJ2-1,TRBV23-1,TRBD2,NA,TGCGCCAGCAGTCAAAAGACTAGCGGGACCTACAATGAGCAGTTCTTC,CASSQKTSGTYNEQFF